The 32 T cell receptor beta chains reported below all come from one sample, sequenced in a study of CD8 T cells in ankylosing spondylitis. TCRdb called the 5' RACE reads again in MiXCR, with one record for every CDR3 protein. The sample includes some 140,000 distinct CDR3 sequences, 9.5% to 12% of them seen just once. Sequenced material: blood, either unsorted or a sorted T cell fraction (not recorded which). Source of these receptors: a female donor with ankylosing spondylitis or in good health (not recorded which).

On this clonotype: The junction shows a germline mismatch at one end, possibly a read error. This chain joins TRBV7-2 and TRBJ1-1; the D is unclear. This CDR3 is 15 amino acids long. CDR1 and CDR2 (germline): SGHTA, FQGNSA. The DNA of the CDR3 is TGTGCCACTACGCCAACCCCCCGATCGAACGCTGAAGCTTTCTTT. Residues: CATTPTPRSNAEAFF.

There are many counts of this clonotype. The rearrangement links TRBV19 to TRBJ2-1, with D unresolved. Per the germline V gene, CDR1 is LNHDA and CDR2 is SQIVND (reference sequence). The CDR3 consists of 14 residues. With 5 bases removed from V and 7 bases from J, the gap between germline ends came to 15 bases. CDR3 nucleotide sequence: TGTGCCAGTAGTTTTTCTTCTAGTTCGAATGAGCAGTTCTTC. It encodes CASSFSSSSNEQFF.

This clonotype was recorded a few times. The V and J genes are TRBV2 and TRBJ2-1; perhaps TRBD2 as D (5 bases). Trimming removed 3 bases from V and 0 bases from J, with 12 bases in between. Looked up from germline, CDR1 is SNHLY and CDR2 is FYNNEI. The CDR3 runs to 16 residues. The CDR3 loop is CASSELAVSSYNEQFF. The DNA for the CDR3 is TGTGCCAGCAGTGAGCTAGCAGTAAGCTCCTACAATGAGCAGTTCTTC.

V is TRBV20-1 and J is TRBJ2-7; D may be TRBD1 or TRBD2 (5 bases each). This CDR3 spans 13 amino acids. Trimming took off 5 bases at V and 6 bases at J, with 17 bases between the two ends. Germline assignment: CDR1 DFQATT and CDR2 SNEGSKA (reference sequence). The CDR3 loop reads CSAQTRRGPEQYF. The DNA for the CDR3 is TGCAGTGCTCAAACCCGCCGGGGCCCCGAGCAGTACTTC.

The sample holds a few counts of this clonotype. The rearrangement uses TRBV5-1 and TRBJ1-4; no clear D gene. Germline CDR1 reads SGHRS; CDR2 reads YFSETQ. This CDR3 comprises 14 residues. V was trimmed by 0 bases and J by 7 bases, leaving 10 bases between them. As DNA, the CDR3 is TGCGCCAGCAGCTTGGTCCTTGCGGGTGAAAAACTGTTTTTT. It codes for CASSLVLAGEKLFF.

This clonotype was seen more than once but under ten times. This rearrangement joins TRBV11-2 to TRBJ1-3; no firm D call. Germline V gene lookup returns CDR1 SGHAT and CDR2 FQNNGV. This CDR3 comprises 14 residues. Trimming took 5 bases from V and 4 from J, leaving 12 bases between them. CDR3 region: CASSVGFGGNTIYF. For the CDR3, the DNA is TGTGCCAGCAGCGTCGGGTTCGGCGGAAACACCATATATTTT.

The table lists this clonotype with many counts. The V call is TRBV20-1, the J call TRBJ2-3, with 7 bases that match TRBD1. Trimming cost V 7 bases and J 4 bases; bases outside gene matches: 5. Per germline, CDR1 DFQATT and CDR2 SNEGSKA (reference sequence). This CDR3 region has 12 residues. CDR3 bases: TGCAGTGAAACAGGGGATGCAGATACGCAGTATTTT. It is translated as CSETGDADTQYF.

This clonotype was seen at least ten times. This sequence joins TRBV14 and TRBJ2-1, with TRBD1 matching 8 bases. Trimming took 3 bases from V and 6 from J; bases not matched to a gene: 7. The CDR3 contains 15 residues. The germline V gene has CDR1 SGHDN and CDR2 FVKESK. In nucleotides, the CDR3 is TGTGCCAGCAGCCACAGGACAGGGAATCTCAATGAGCAGTTCTTC. As protein: CASSHRTGNLNEQFF.

Remarks on this clonotype: A read error may produce the germline difference seen at one junction end. The rearrangement joins TRBV24-1 to TRBJ2-7, with unresolved D. Germline lookup yields CDR1 KGHDR and CDR2 SFDVKD. The CDR3 consists of 11 residues. In nucleotides, the CDR3 is TGTGCCACCATTGATTCCTACGAGCAGTACTTC. Translation gives CATIDSYEQYF.

A word on this clonotype: A much larger clone lies a single base off, so this may be a read error. J is TRBJ1-1 and V is TRBV5-1; no definite D call. The CDR3 is 14 amino acids. Germline V gene data show CDR1 as SGHRS and CDR2 as YFSETQ. The CDR3 protein is CAGSLLSPNTEAFF. The CDR3 DNA follows: TGCGCCGGCAGCTTACTCAGCCCGAACACTGAAGCTTTCTTT.

This clonotype was counted at least ten times. J is TRBJ1-1 and V is TRBV20-1; 9 bases line up with TRBD1. CDR3 length: 14 amino acids. Germline lookup yields CDR1 DFQATT and CDR2 SNEGSKA (reference sequence). The junction had 11 bases not matched to a gene; V was cut back by 6 bases and J by 6 bases. CDR3: CSALAGQGFSEAFF. As DNA, the CDR3 is TGCAGTGCCTTGGCGGGACAGGGTTTCTCTGAAGCTTTCTTT.

This clonotype was detected only a few times. V and J are TRBV21-1 and TRBJ1-6; the listed D gene, TRBD1, was not tested against the DNA. TRBV21-1 is noted as a pseudogene. CDR3 length equals 15 residues. The CDR3 here is CASSKAVRGKSPLHF. The CDR3, as DNA: TGTGCCAGCAGCAAAGCGGTCAGGGGCAAATCACCCCTCCACTTT.

The J gene is TRBJ2-3, the V gene TRBV27; 13 bases are shared with TRBD2. Unmatched junction bases numbered 11, after V lost 2 bases and J lost 6 bases. Germline assignment: CDR1 MNHEY and CDR2 SMNVEV (reference sequence). The CDR3 loop spans 18 amino acids. In DNA, the CDR3 is TGTGCCAGCAGTTTACGGGGGACTAGCGGGGCGGCAAGGGATACGCAGTATTTT. Amino acids: CASSLRGTSGAARDTQYF.

Ten or more counts support this clonotype. The chain links TRBV12-3 or TRBV12-4 to TRBJ1-3; D is ambiguous. The CDR3 is 13 residues long. V lost 3 bases to trimming and J lost 3 bases, with 6 bases between them. In DNA form, the CDR3 reads TGTGCCAGCAGTTTTGACGGTGGAAACACCATATATTTT. This sequence encodes CASSFDGGNTIYF.

This clonotype was counted ten times or more. The genes are TRBV5-1 and TRBJ1-3; no firm D call. From germline, CDR1 is SGHRS and CDR2 YFSETQ. V lost 5 bases, J lost 0 bases, and 12 bases lay in between. The CDR3 has 15 residues. CDR3 in DNA: TGCGCCAGCAGTGACGGACGGACCTCTGGAAACACCATATATTTT. Translation gives CASSDGRTSGNTIYF.

This clonotype was seen ten or more times. V usage is TRBV19 and J usage is TRBJ2-1, with D perhaps TRBD2 (7 bases). Germline loops: CDR1 LNHDA, CDR2 SQIVND (reference sequence). This CDR3 comprises 17 residues. The ends were cut back, 4 bases at V and 0 bases at J, with 16 bases in the middle. The CDR3 region is CASSRGGHQSSYNEQFF. CDR3 nucleotides: TGTGCCAGTAGTAGGGGGGGACACCAGAGCTCCTACAATGAGCAGTTCTTC. The variable domain in full, with the rest retrieved from reference TRBV19 and TRBJ2-1, is DGGITQSPKYLFRKEGQNVTLSCEQNLNHDAMYWYRQDPGQGLRLIYYSQIVNDFQKGDIAEGYSVSREKKESFPLTVTSAQKNPTAFYLCASSRGGHQSSYNEQFFGPGTRLTVL.

This clonotype was recorded at least ten times. The chain recombines TRBV5-1 with TRBJ2-1, with unresolved D. The V end lost 4 bases, the J end lost 4 bases, and 12 bases lay between the germline ends. The CDR3 consists of 14 residues. Germline-derived CDR1 and CDR2 are SGHRS and YFSETQ. The CDR3 bases are TGCGCCAGCAGCGGGTGGGCCCTATACAATGAGCAGTTCTTC. Amino acids: CASSGWALYNEQFF.

Turning to this clonotype: This could be a read error, since a much larger clone is one nucleotide away. The chain is built from TRBV28 and TRBJ2-7; 7 nucleotides agree with TRBD1. This CDR3 region has 14 residues. Germline values: CDR1 MDHEN, CDR2 SYDVKM. The CDR3 DNA is TGTGCCAGCAGTTTTACGGGTGACAGGGACGAGCGGTACTTC. Its translation: CASSFTGDRDERYF. Combining the CDR3 with reference TRBV28 and TRBJ2-7 gives the whole variable domain DVKVTQSSRYLVKRTGEKVFLECVQDMDHENMFWYRQDPGLGLRLIYFSYDVKMKEKGDIPEGYSVSREKKERFSLILESASTNQTSMYLCASSFTGDRDERYFGPGTRLTVT.

This chain links TRBV6-5 with TRBJ2-5, with a weak D call TRBD2 (5 bases). Trimming removed 0 bases at V and 5 bases at J, with 13 bases between. Germline CDR1 reads MNHEY; CDR2 reads SVGAGI. The CDR3 runs to 15 residues. The CDR3 region has the DNA TGTGCCAGCAGTTACTCCGGGAACGCCGGGGAGACCCAGTACTTC. Translating it yields CASSYSGNAGETQYF.

This clonotype has a count of ten or more. The CDR3 sequence is CASSFIRSSYEQYF. The CDR3 DNA sequence: TGCGCCAGCAGCTTTATAAGGAGCTCCTACGAGCAGTACTTC. The rearrangement uses TRBV5-1 and TRBJ2-7; D remains ambiguous. The CDR3 runs to 14 residues. Germline CDR1 reads SGHRS; CDR2 reads YFSETQ. V was cut by 2 bases and J by 0 bases, with 9 bases left in between.

This clonotype was recorded many times. This rearrangement joins TRBV20-1 to TRBJ2-3; D may correspond to TRBD1 or TRBD2 (6 bases each). The germline V gene has CDR1 DFQATT and CDR2 SNEGSKA (reference sequence). V lost 0 bases to trimming and J lost 0 bases, with 10 bases between them. The CDR3 is made up of 15 amino acids. CDR3: CSARDWGASTDTQYF. The CDR3 coding sequence is TGCAGTGCTAGAGATTGGGGGGCTAGCACAGATACGCAGTATTTT.

This clonotype showed up many times. The V gene is TRBV5-1, the J gene TRBJ2-3, with 12 nucleotides matching TRBD2. This CDR3 spans 16 amino acids. The germline gives CDR1 SGHRS, CDR2 YFSETQ. Trimming removed 0 bases from V and 6 bases from J; junction bases left unmatched: 5. Here the CDR3 reads CASSLELAGGDDTQYF. DNA of the CDR3: TGCGCCAGCAGCTTGGAACTAGCGGGGGGAGACGATACGCAGTATTTT.

This clonotype was recorded many times. The V and J genes are TRBV20-1 and TRBJ1-5; maybe TRBD1 (5 bases). Trimming removed 1 base at V and 6 bases at J, with 10 bases between. This CDR3 contains 13 residues. Germline V CDR1 and CDR2: DFQATT, SNEGSKA (reference sequence). The CDR3 here is CSARGPQGQPQHF. Here the CDR3 DNA reads TGCAGTGCTAGAGGCCCTCAGGGTCAGCCCCAGCATTTT.

The chain has TRBV5-1 and TRBJ1-3; TRBD1 might be the D (6 bases). With 7 bases removed from V and 0 bases from J, the gap between germline ends came to 11 bases. The CDR3 has 14 residues. The germline CDR1 and CDR2 sequences are SGHRS and YFSETQ. The DNA of the CDR3 is TGCGCCAGCGGCACAGGGTACTCTGGAAACACCATATATTTT. This sequence encodes CASGTGYSGNTIYF.

For this clonotype: Mismatch with germline at one junction end may stem from a read error. V usage is TRBV5-1 and J usage is TRBJ2-1, with TRBD2 matching over 11 bases. The CDR3 has 14 amino acids. From germline, CDR1 is SGHRS and CDR2 YFSETQ. CDR3 region: CVSSQTSGTNEQFF. As DNA, the CDR3 is TGCGTCAGCAGTCAGACTAGCGGGACCAATGAGCAGTTCTTC.

This clonotype was seen a few times. The V call is TRBV20-1, the J call TRBJ2-5; TRBD1 matches at 7 bases. CDR3 length: 13 residues. Looked up from germline, CDR1 is DFQATT and CDR2 is SNEGSKA (reference sequence). The V and J ends lost 5 bases and 2 bases, in that order; junction bases with no gene match: 5. The CDR3 reads CSARDSSQETQYF. The CDR3, as DNA: TGCAGTGCTCGGGACAGCTCACAAGAGACCCAGTACTTC.

This clonotype was seen only once. A much larger clone lies a single base off, so this may be a read error. The rearrangement uses TRBV13 and TRBJ2-2; tentatively, D is TRBD1 (5 bases). This CDR3 comprises 15 residues. Germline V gene data show CDR1 as PRHDT and CDR2 as FYEKMQ (reference sequence). The CDR3, as DNA: TGTGCCGGCAGCTTAGGTCGGCAGGGCACCGGGGAGCTGTTTTTT. Amino acid sequence: CAGSLGRQGTGELFF.

This clonotype was counted many times. V usage is TRBV20-1 and J usage is TRBJ1-1; D gene ambiguous. Germline CDR1 reads DFQATT; CDR2 reads SNEGSKA (reference sequence). V gave up 5 bases and J gave up 4 bases, with 17 bases separating them. CDR3 length: 14 amino acids. CDR3 in amino acids: CSAPYRGPGTEAFF. CDR3 in DNA: TGCAGTGCTCCTTACCGGGGTCCCGGCACTGAAGCTTTCTTT.

This clonotype is classed as medium-sized. The gene calls are TRBV27 and TRBJ2-7; 11 nucleotides agree with TRBD2. This CDR3 has 15 residues. Germline V lookup: CDR1 MNHEY, CDR2 SMNVEV (reference sequence). V lost 2 bases and J lost 7; bases outside the gene matches: 7. DNA for the CDR3: TGTGCCAGCAGTTTACAACTAGCGGGAGTTAATGAGCAGTACTTC. Translated, it gives CASSLQLAGVNEQYF.

There are many counts of this clonotype. This rearrangement joins TRBV28 to TRBJ2-1; D ambiguous. Looked up from germline, CDR1 is MDHEN and CDR2 is SYDVKM. CDR3 length equals 12 residues. V was trimmed by 7 bases and J by 4 bases, leaving 8 bases between them. DNA for the CDR3: TGTGCCAGCAACCCAGGATACAATGAGCAGTTCTTC. Translated, it gives CASNPGYNEQFF.

In the case of this clonotype: This may stem from a read error, because a much larger clone lies one nucleotide away. Written as DNA, the CDR3 is TGTGCCAGCAGTTACTCGCCGACAGGGGTCGGCGACACCTTC. Encoded protein: CASSYSPTGVGDTF. The chain couples TRBV6-5 to TRBJ1-2, with 8 bases identical to TRBD1. Germline V gene data show CDR1 as MNHEY and CDR2 as SVGAGI. This CDR3 spans 14 amino acids. V trimming: 0 bases; J trimming: 12 bases; junction bases outside the gene matches: 9.

This clonotype has a count of ten or more. The rearrangement uses TRBV29-1 and TRBJ2-7; 7 nucleotides match TRBD2. With 7 bases clipped from V and 0 bases from J, the junction kept 12 bases outside the gene matches. This CDR3 comprises 15 residues. Germline V CDR1 and CDR2: SQVTM, ANQGSEA. The CDR3 DNA reads as TGCAGCGGGGAGGGGCTTCAATATACCTCCTACGAGCAGTACTTC. The encoded protein is CSGEGLQYTSYEQYF.